The present T cell receptor beta chain was sequenced within a study of blood T cell repertoires in COVID-19. Grouping used clinical history reported by participants in a survey and questionnaire. Sequencing was performed with immunoSEQ multiplex PCR; in TCRdb, only in-frame clones are kept and a portion is missing. The profile shows hundreds of thousands of clones, roughly 89% of them singletons. V shed 4 bases and J 2 bases; nucleotides not matched to a gene: 1. Germline assignment: CDR1 MNHEY and CDR2 SVGEGT. The CDR3 extends over 14 amino acids. This chain connects TRBV6-2 or TRBV6-3 to TRBJ2-7, with 11 bases matching TRBD2. The sample taken for sequencing was PBMCs or T cells enriched from blood (not recorded which). The source of this sequence is a woman aged 25 to 45 who had recovered from COVID-19. This CDR3 is CASSLLAGAYEQYF. Here the CDR3 DNA reads TGTGCCAGCAGTTTACTAGCGGGAGCCTACGAGCAGTACTTC.